This T cell receptor beta chain was profiled in a study of Ad26.COV2.S vaccination and SARS-CoV-2 variants. Trimming took 3 bases from V and 6 from J; bases not matched to a gene: 3. CDR1 MDHEN and CDR2 SYDVKM come from the germline V gene. The CDR3 sequence is 15 residues long. TCRdb's table, derived via immunoSEQ multiplex PCR, lists solely in-frame clones and lacks some. The sample yields around 270,000 clones, around 88% seen once. As to treatment: around 19 received Ad26.COV2.S at low or high dose, single or two shots; 5 received placebo; per-sample allocation not given. The study sampled participants on day 63 after the first vaccine or placebo injection.

This clonotype was obtained from a person between 18 and 65 years old who received the Ad26.COV2.S COVID-19 vaccine or a placebo. The material was peripheral blood, obtained in a trial of Ad26.COV2.S vaccine versus placebo. The chain joins TRBV28 to TRBJ2-4, with 12 bases fitting TRBD2. In DNA form, the CDR3 reads TGTGCCAGCAGTTTCGGACTAGCGGGAAGAAACATTCAGTACTTC. It encodes CASSFGLAGRNIQYF.